This T cell receptor beta chain is drawn from a study of identical twins (dated by TCRdb to between 2015 and 2016). Regarding the study in general: The study deep-sequenced TCR alpha and beta repertoires from monozygotic twins, unrelated adults of various ages and cord blood to test whether fetal clonotypes persist. To rule out contamination, replicate twin experiments were performed at different times with different library preparation protocols.

Findings and caveats that apply to the study as a whole: Invariant T cells such as MAIT and iNKT could partly confound zero-insertion analyses, although diverse VJ usage argued against such confounding for most clonotypes. In monozygotic twins, out-of-frame TCR alpha sharing was systematically underestimated by recombination models, although the models agreed with sharing between unrelated individuals. A weaker excess of twin sharing was found in beta out-of-frame sequences because the signal-to-noise ratio was lowered by fewer shared sequences. Because the same donors could not be followed over many years, the conclusions relied on cross-sectional statistical analysis. Compared with coincidental sharing between unrelated individuals, an excess of low generation-probability sequences was observed among out-of-frame TCR alpha sequences shared between twins. Abundant cord blood beta clonotypes had fewer insertions, young adult naive repertoires showed a similar but weaker trend, and memory repertoires showed no such trend.

CDR1 is given as MNHEY and CDR2 as SMNVEV, both from the germline V gene (reference sequence). The V and J ends are trimmed by 7 bases and 2 bases, leaving 15 bases between them. The CDR3 spans 15 residues, from the cysteine through the phenylalanine. CDR3 DNA only is kept here, 45 bases in frame from base 1. This clonotype was observed a few times. This receptor's antigen is unknown. Base-call qualities are not available, and no considerably larger clone is one nucleotide away. The method behind the library was 5' RACE. Sequencer: Illumina HiSeq 2000. Template switching added a universal primer binding site, and the final cDNA carried a unique molecular identifier that allowed TCR cDNA molecules to be counted accurately. Specific primers in the conserved constant-segment region were used to synthesize first-strand cDNA for the TCR alpha and beta chains. To control for contamination, every cDNA library was double barcoded, receiving both a SMART-Mk sample barcode and Illumina barcodes. TruSeq adapter sequences along with Illumina sample barcodes were introduced in two successive PCR steps. The Illumina HiSeq platform was used with custom primers to sequence TCR alpha and beta cDNA libraries. The study's processing was this. MiGEC was used to process raw reads and extract unique molecular identifiers, and MiXCR was used to find CDR3 positions. Recombination models were inferred per individual with the repgenHMM and IGoR tools using an EM algorithm. The analysis of shared clonotypes was done with the tcR package in R, with sharing normalized by the product of cloneset sizes. Out-of-frame nonproductive sequences were analyzed to study raw recombination free of thymic and clonal selection effects. The public reads were reprocessed in TCRdb via fastp at Q25 and MiXCR, keeping in-frame beta chains. Here each entry gathers all rows of one CDR3 protein and keeps the most common genes and DNA. TCRdb's processing, not the study's, gives the V and J calls here. The sample includes around 480,000 distinct CDR3 sequences, with roughly an eighth observed a single time. Approximately 1% of the sample belongs to the ten largest clones.

Every donor was a healthy Caucasian. The twin cohort comprised three pairs of female monozygotic twins, all aged about 18 to 29 years. Positive isolation kits from Invitrogen were used to isolate CD4+ and CD8+ T cell populations. The sample was also reused in another study, on yellow fever vaccine responses in identical twins. As that second study puts it: According to the authors, the vaccine-induced T cell response in identical twins seemed to be partly convergent and partly specific to each individual. In the study, vaccine-responding T cell clones were precisely tracked in identical twins.

Source material: CD4+ T cells sorted from blood. The sequence came from a woman under 30 in good health. This chain is built from TRBV27 and TRBJ1-3, with TRBD1 tentatively as D gene (5 bases match). The nucleotides are TGTGCCAGCACGTCGACAGTCCTTCCTGGAAACACCATATATTTT. This gives the protein CASTSTVLPGNTIYF.